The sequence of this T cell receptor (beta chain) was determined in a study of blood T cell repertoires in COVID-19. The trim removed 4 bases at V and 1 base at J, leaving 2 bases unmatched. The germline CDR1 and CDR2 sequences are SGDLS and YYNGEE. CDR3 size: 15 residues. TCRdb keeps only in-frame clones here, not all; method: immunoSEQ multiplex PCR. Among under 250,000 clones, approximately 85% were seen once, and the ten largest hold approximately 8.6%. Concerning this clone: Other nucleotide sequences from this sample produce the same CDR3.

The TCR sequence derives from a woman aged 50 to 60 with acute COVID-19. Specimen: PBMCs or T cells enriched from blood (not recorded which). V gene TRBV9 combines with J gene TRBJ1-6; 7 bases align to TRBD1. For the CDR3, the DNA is TGTGCCAGCAGCCCAGGGGGTTCCTATAATTCACCCCTCCACTTT. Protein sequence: CASSPGGSYNSPLHF.